This T cell receptor (beta chain) stems from a study of blood T cell repertoires in COVID-19. The method was immunoSEQ multiplex PCR; TCRdb's version includes in-frame clones alone and lacks a portion of them. The sample shows about 140,000 clones, 82% of them seen only once. Germline lookup yields CDR1 SGHNT and CDR2 YYREEE (reference sequence). The CDR3 has 15 amino acids. V lost 0 bases and J 9 bases, leaving 18 bases between the germline ends. Source material: peripheral blood. This sequence joins TRBV5-4 and TRBJ2-5, with D perhaps matching TRBD1 (6 bases). This TCR was recovered from a woman of 80 years or more with acute or convalescent COVID-19. The CDR3 region is CASSLGTVYLRPQYF. DNA of the CDR3: TGTGCCAGCAGCTTGGGGACAGTCTATCTCCGACCCCAGTACTTC.